Listed here is a single T cell receptor beta chain. This record comes from a study of blood T cell repertoires in COVID-19. Cohorts were determined from participant-reported clinical history. Germline-derived CDR1 and CDR2 are SGDLS and YYNGEE. J lost 5 bases, V lost 6 bases, and 13 bases had no gene match. The CDR3 length is 15 residues. In the study's own analysis: Nucleated cell counts were estimated from reference gene primer amplification. The table came from immunoSEQ multiplex PCR; TCRdb's copy has only in-frame clones and leaves some out. V, J and clone size are those of that table, while D and trimming were read from the DNA. The sample holds around 220,000 clones; approximately 90% are singletons and the top ten take approximately 2%.

This TCR derives from a woman aged 18-35 years who had recovered from COVID-19. Material for sequencing was PBMCs or T cells enriched from blood (not recorded which). J is TRBJ1-1 and V is TRBV9; the match to TRBD1 covers 7 bases. CDR3 bases: TGTGCCAGCACCCCGCTGCGGGACAGTAGTACTGAAGCTTTCTTT. Translation gives CASTPLRDSSTEAFF. Combining the CDR3 with reference TRBV9 and TRBJ1-1 gives the whole variable domain DSGVTQTPKHLITATGQRVTLRCSPRSGDLSVYWYQQSLDQGLQFLIQYYNGEERAKGNILERFSAQQFPDLHSELNLSSLELGDSALYFCASTPLRDSSTEAFFGQGTRLTVV.